One and the same sample provided the 4 T cell receptor beta chains below, sequenced in a study of radiation and T cells in renal cell carcinoma. The assay was immunoSEQ multiplex PCR, and TCRdb's table has in-frame clones only and misses some. This sample carries fewer than 200,000 clones, 88% of them seen once, and the ten largest clones take about 10%. Time point in this sample: blood 4 weeks post-SBRT, at nephrectomy. Treatment of the sample: 15 Gy SBRT to primary tumor, nephrectomy 4 weeks later. The sample here was blood, taken from a patient whose treatment included radiotherapy and nephrectomy. These receptors came from a woman in her fifties or sixties with renal cell carcinoma.

The chain joins TRBV6-1 to TRBJ1-1; D gene uncertain. The CDR3 totals 10 residues. The germline V and J ends were trimmed by 2 bases and 7 bases, with 2 bases remaining between them. Looked up from germline, CDR1 is MNHNS and CDR2 is SASEGT. The CDR3 bases are TGTGCCAGCAGTGAATATGAAGCTTTCTTT. Its protein product is CASSEYEAFF.

A few counts support this clone. V and J are TRBV6-1 and TRBJ1-1, with no clear D. There are 16 residues in the CDR3. V shed 4 bases and J shed 0 bases, with 15 bases lying between them. Germline CDR1 MNHNS, CDR2 SASEGT. This CDR3 is CASSGAYNPLNTEAFF. The DNA for the CDR3 is TGTGCCAGCAGTGGGGCCTATAACCCTTTGAACACTGAAGCTTTCTTT.

The chain joins TRBV19 to TRBJ2-6, with 8 bases aligning to TRBD1. The CDR3 totals 16 residues. The ends lost 3 bases at V and 0 bases at J; junction bases unmatched: 1. Germline assignment: CDR1 LNHDA and CDR2 SQIVND (reference sequence). For the CDR3, the DNA is TGTGCCAGTAGTATCGGGACAGGCTCTGGGGCCAACGTCCTGACTTTC. Encoded protein: CASSIGTGSGANVLTF.

This chain joins TRBV6-5 and TRBJ1-1; TRBD1 agrees at 8 bases. Germline-derived CDR1 and CDR2 are MNHEY and SVGAGI. CDR3 length equals 13 residues. V lost 7 bases to trimming and J lost 4 bases; unmatched junction nucleotides: 5. CDR3 loop: CASTLTGGTEAFF. CDR3 nucleotide sequence: TGTGCCAGCACCTTAACAGGGGGCACTGAAGCTTTCTTT.